The next 26 T cell receptor beta chains were all read from a single sample in a study of blood T cell repertoires in COVID-19. Clones were sequenced by immunoSEQ multiplex PCR, and TCRdb holds only the in-frame ones, with some missing. The sample lists around 130,000 clones; around 87% were seen once. Material for sequencing was peripheral blood. Every receptor here comes from a man aged 65 to 85 with active COVID-19.

The chain is built from TRBV5-6 and TRBJ2-1; 9 bases fit TRBD1. The length of the CDR3 is 15 residues. The germline V gene encodes CDR1 SGHDT and CDR2 YYEEEE. The trim removed 0 bases at V and 3 bases at J, leaving 1 base unmatched. The CDR3 reads CASSLGTGVYNEQFF. CDR3 coding DNA: TGTGCCAGCAGCTTGGGGACAGGGGTCTACAATGAGCAGTTCTTC.

J is TRBJ1-1 and V is TRBV2; no reliable D call. Between the trimmed V and J ends, which lost 2 bases and 1 base, there was a span of 2 bases. Per the germline V gene, CDR1 is SNHLY and CDR2 is FYNNEI. This CDR3 is built from 12 residues. CDR3 sequence (DNA): TGTGCCAGCAGTGAACAGAACACTGAAGCTTTCTTT. Translated: CASSEQNTEAFF.

This sequence joins TRBV5-5 and TRBJ2-7; TRBD2 might be the D (5 bases). V was pared by 4 bases and J by 9 bases, with 17 bases between. The CDR3 length is 13 residues. CDR1 is SGHKS and CDR2 is YYEKEE in the germline V gene (reference sequence). The CDR3 bases are TGTGCCAGCAGCCGAGGGAGACTGGAGGTGCAGTACTTC. Translation gives CASSRGRLEVQYF.

This chain uses TRBV30 with TRBJ2-3; TRBD2 is a possible D gene (6 bases). This CDR3 is 14 amino acids long. Germline V lookup: CDR1 GTSNPN, CDR2 SVGIG (reference sequence). With 5 bases removed from V and 6 bases from J, the gap between germline ends came to 18 bases. The DNA of the CDR3 is TGTGCCTGGTCGAGTTCAAGCAGCGGGGATACGCAGTATTTT. It is translated as CAWSSSSSGDTQYF. The full variable domain, completed using reference TRBV30 and TRBJ2-3, is SQTIHQWPATLVQPVGSPLSLECTVEGTSNPNLYWYRQAAGRGLQLLFYSVGIGQISSEVPQNLSASRPQDRQFILSSKKLLLSDSGFYLCAWSSSSSGDTQYFGPGTRLTVL.

This clone was counted a few times. At the DNA level, this CDR3 is encoded by other sequences in the same sample as well. The gene calls are TRBV7-2 and TRBJ2-3; 9 nucleotides agree with TRBD2. This CDR3 has 15 amino acids. With 5 bases clipped from V and 1 base from J, the junction kept 4 bases outside the gene matches. In germline, CDR1 is SGHTA, CDR2 FQGNSA. CDR3 in amino acids: CASSPWTSGTDTQYF. In nucleotides, the CDR3 is TGTGCCAGCAGCCCGTGGACTAGCGGCACAGATACGCAGTATTTT.

This chain connects TRBV11-2 to TRBJ2-3, with 13 bases that match TRBD2. The V gene end was trimmed by 1 base and the J gene end by 2 bases; junction bases not matched to a gene: 9. This CDR3 has 19 amino acids. Germline V gives CDR1 SGHAT, CDR2 FQNNGV. CDR3 amino acids: CASSLGLRLAGGFTDTQYF. The CDR3 nucleotides are TGTGCCAGCAGCTTAGGCCTCCGACTAGCGGGAGGTTTCACAGATACGCAGTATTTT.

The chain links TRBV5-1 to TRBJ2-2; 11 bases are shared with TRBD2. The CDR3 runs 16 residues. Germline CDR1 is SGHRS and CDR2 is YFSETQ. With 1 base clipped from V and 1 base from J, the junction kept 0 bases outside the gene matches. The CDR3 DNA sequence: TGCGCCAGCAGCTTGACTAGCGGGGGGAACACCGGGGAGCTGTTTTTT. Its translation: CASSLTSGGNTGELFF.

This clone has more than one count but fewer than ten. The rearrangement uses TRBV5-1 and TRBJ2-1; D uncertain. The CDR3 totals 14 residues. Trimming pared 1 base from V and 10 bases from J, leaving 15 bases between. CDR1 is SGHRS, CDR2 YFSETQ, per germline. CDR3 in amino acids: CASSLRERPVEQFF. The CDR3 region has the DNA TGCGCCAGCAGCTTGAGAGAGCGCCCAGTAGAGCAGTTCTTC.

The chain is built from TRBV5-1 and TRBJ2-6; TRBD1 agrees at 7 bases. Germline-derived CDR1 and CDR2 are SGHRS and YFSETQ. CDR3 length equals 15 residues. Trimming at V came to 0 bases and at J to 4 bases, leaving 1 base not matched to a gene. The CDR3 spells CASSLEGAGANVLTF. Written as DNA, the CDR3 is TGCGCCAGCAGCTTGGAGGGGGCGGGGGCCAACGTCCTGACTTTC.

The chain recombines TRBV20-1 with TRBJ2-1; 12 bases match TRBD1. CDR3 length equals 11 residues. J gave up 8 bases and V 7 bases, and 0 bases lay outside the gene matches. Germline loops: CDR1 DFQATT, CDR2 SNEGSKA (reference sequence). This CDR3 is CSGDRGHEQFF. In DNA form, the CDR3 reads TGCAGTGGGGACAGGGGGCATGAGCAGTTCTTC.

V and J are TRBV29-1 and TRBJ2-1; 10 bases fit TRBD2. V lost 6 bases, J lost 5 bases, and 10 bases stayed unmatched. Germline CDR1 is SQVTM and CDR2 is ANQGSEA. There are 15 residues in the CDR3. This chain's CDR3 is CSVRWLAGANNEQFF. DNA of the CDR3: TGCAGCGTGCGGTGGCTAGCGGGGGCAAACAATGAGCAGTTCTTC.

Here the CDR3 DNA reads TGCGCCAGCAGCTTGGGGGACAGGGCCATAGAAGAGCAGTACTTC. Translated: CASSLGDRAIEEQYF. V and J are TRBV5-1 and TRBJ2-7; 9 bases line up with TRBD1. CDR3 length equals 15 residues. Trimming took 0 bases from V and 7 from J; bases not matched to a gene: 8. Germline values: CDR1 SGHRS, CDR2 YFSETQ. Full variable domain (missing parts from reference TRBV5-1 and TRBJ2-7): KAGVTQTPRYLIKTRGQQVTLSCSPISGHRSVSWYQQTPGQGLQFLFEYFSETQRNKGNFPGRFSGRQFSNSRSEMNVSTLELGDSALYLCASSLGDRAIEEQYFGPGTRLTVT.

In this sample, this clone turned up once. The chain uses TRBV6-2 or TRBV6-3 and TRBJ1-4, with 12 bases aligning to TRBD1. The germline V gene has CDR1 MNHEY and CDR2 SVGEGT. The length of the CDR3 is 14 residues. The junction had 3 bases not matched to a gene; V was cut back by 6 bases and J by 7 bases. The DNA of the CDR3 is TGTGCCAGCAGCTGGGGACAGGGGGCTGAAAAACTGTTTTTT. The encoded protein is CASSWGQGAEKLFF.

The chain combines TRBV18 with TRBJ2-2; no definite D call. Trimming left V 2 bases short and J 7 bases short, with 11 bases between. Looked up from germline, CDR1 is KGHSH and CDR2 is LQKENI. The CDR3 has 14 amino acids. The chain's CDR3 is CASSPGLFLGELFF. DNA for the CDR3: TGTGCCAGCTCACCAGGGCTGTTCCTCGGGGAGCTGTTTTTT.

The chain links TRBV11-2 to TRBJ2-7; 7 nucleotides line up with TRBD2. The CDR3 extends over 18 amino acids. V shed 5 bases and J 0 bases; nucleotides not matched to a gene: 16. CDR1 and CDR2 from the germline V gene are SGHAT and FQNNGV. CDR3 in DNA: TGTGCCAGCAGCGCCCAGAAGGTCCAAGGCGGGAGCTCCTACGAGCAGTACTTC. Translation: CASSAQKVQGGSSYEQYF.

This rearrangement joins TRBV3-1 (or the pseudogene TRBV3-2) to TRBJ2-3, with D possibly TRBD2 on 6 matching bases. Trimming took 0 bases from V and 3 from J, leaving 10 bases between them. The CDR3 runs to 15 residues. Germline V gives CDR1 LGHDT, CDR2 YNNKEL (reference sequence). In DNA form, the CDR3 reads TGTGCCAGCAGCCAAGATCGGAGCGGGACAGATACGCAGTATTTT. This codes for CASSQDRSGTDTQYF.

V usage is TRBV6-5 and J usage is TRBJ1-1; no clear D. This CDR3 has 14 amino acids. V lost 7 bases and J 4 bases, leaving 16 bases between the germline ends. Germline CDR1 and CDR2: MNHEY and SVGAGI. The CDR3 DNA is TGTGCCAGCAAGGTAGAGGGTGGGAGCACTGAAGCTTTCTTT. Translated, it gives CASKVEGGSTEAFF.

This chain links TRBV28 with TRBJ1-2; D call uncertain. V lost 5 bases and J lost 0, with 13 bases in between. In germline, CDR1 is MDHEN, CDR2 SYDVKM. CDR3 size: 15 residues. The CDR3 DNA reads TGTGCCAGCAGTCGAACAGACCGGTCTAACTATGGCTACACCTTC. It encodes CASSRTDRSNYGYTF.

This chain connects TRBV7-9 to TRBJ1-6, with D unresolved. V was pared by 3 bases and J by 4 bases, with 13 bases between. Germline V CDR1 and CDR2: SEHNR, FQNEAQ (reference sequence). There are 16 residues in the CDR3. In DNA, the CDR3 is TGTGCCAGCAGCTTGATGGGTGGGCAATATAATTCACCCCTCCACTTT. Translation: CASSLMGGQYNSPLHF.

This clone was seen only a few times. The rearrangement uses TRBV18 and TRBJ2-5; 11 nucleotides match TRBD2. CDR1 is KGHSH, CDR2 LQKENI, per germline. CDR3 length: 15 amino acids. V lost 6 bases to trimming and J lost 0 bases; unmatched junction nucleotides: 3. The CDR3 reads CASSRGLADQETQYF. The DNA of the CDR3 is TGTGCCAGCTCCAGGGGACTAGCGGACCAAGAGACCCAGTACTTC. Supplemented by reference TRBV18 and TRBJ2-5, the full variable domain reads NAGVMQNPRHLVRRRGQEARLRCSPMKGHSHVYWYRQLPEEGLKFMVYLQKENIIDESGMPKERFSAEFPKEGPSILRIQQVVRGDSAAYFCASSRGLADQETQYFGPGTRLLVL.

This chain connects TRBV27 to TRBJ2-7; 9 positions agree with TRBD1. Germline trimming cut 1 base from V and 6 bases from J; bases unmatched to any gene: 10. The CDR3 runs to 16 residues. Germline CDR1 is MNHEY and CDR2 is SMNVEV (reference sequence). CDR3 nucleotide sequence: TGTGCCAGCAGTTTATTCGATGGGACAGGGCTTTCCGAGCAGTACTTC. Amino acids: CASSLFDGTGLSEQYF.

The chain joins TRBV3-1 (or the pseudogene TRBV3-2) to TRBJ1-2; TRBD1 matches at 9 bases. This CDR3 contains 15 residues. Trimming took 4 bases from V and 4 from J; bases not matched to a gene: 7. The germline V gene encodes CDR1 LGHDT and CDR2 YNNKEL (reference sequence). DNA for the CDR3: TGTGCCAGCAGCCTGACTCCGGGACAGGGCTATGGCTACACCTTC. It is translated as CASSLTPGQGYGYTF.

The J gene is TRBJ1-1, the V gene TRBV9; D gene ambiguous. The V gene's germline CDR1 is SGDLS and CDR2 YYNGEE. The CDR3 is 14 residues long. The V and J ends lost 4 bases and 1 base respectively, with 11 bases between them. CDR3 loop: CASSYPPGNTEAFF. CDR3 sequence (DNA): TGTGCCAGCAGCTACCCCCCAGGGAACACTGAAGCTTTCTTT.

The chain links TRBV9 to TRBJ2-5, with 7 bases matching TRBD2. Germline assignment: CDR1 SGDLS and CDR2 YYNGEE. The CDR3 consists of 16 residues. Unmatched junction bases numbered 14, after V lost 4 bases and J lost 5 bases. For the CDR3, the DNA is TGTGCCAGCAGCTCGCAAAGCGGGATAAGCGCGGAGACCCAGTACTTC. Translating it yields CASSSQSGISAETQYF. Variable domain in full (rest from reference TRBV9 and TRBJ2-5): DSGVTQTPKHLITATGQRVTLRCSPRSGDLSVYWYQQSLDQGLQFLIQYYNGEERAKGNILERFSAQQFPDLHSELNLSSLELGDSALYFCASSSQSGISAETQYFGPGTRLLVL.

V and J are TRBV5-1 and TRBJ2-5; D perhaps matches TRBD2 (5 bases). Trimming shortened V by 0 bases and J by 5 bases, and 11 bases separated the two germline ends. The CDR3 sequence is 14 residues long. The germline V gene has CDR1 SGHRS and CDR2 YFSETQ. The DNA of the CDR3 is TGCGCCAGCAGCTTGGCGGGATCGACGGAGACCCAGTACTTC. Translation gives CASSLAGSTETQYF.

This clone was counted once. The rearrangement links TRBV13 to TRBJ1-1; D unresolved. V was trimmed by 5 bases and J by 4 bases, leaving 14 bases between them. Germline V gene data show CDR1 as PRHDT and CDR2 as FYEKMQ (reference sequence). The CDR3 is made up of 14 amino acids. The CDR3 DNA reads as TGTGCCAGCAGCGTATACAGCGGTCTCACTGAAGCTTTCTTT. It codes for CASSVYSGLTEAFF.